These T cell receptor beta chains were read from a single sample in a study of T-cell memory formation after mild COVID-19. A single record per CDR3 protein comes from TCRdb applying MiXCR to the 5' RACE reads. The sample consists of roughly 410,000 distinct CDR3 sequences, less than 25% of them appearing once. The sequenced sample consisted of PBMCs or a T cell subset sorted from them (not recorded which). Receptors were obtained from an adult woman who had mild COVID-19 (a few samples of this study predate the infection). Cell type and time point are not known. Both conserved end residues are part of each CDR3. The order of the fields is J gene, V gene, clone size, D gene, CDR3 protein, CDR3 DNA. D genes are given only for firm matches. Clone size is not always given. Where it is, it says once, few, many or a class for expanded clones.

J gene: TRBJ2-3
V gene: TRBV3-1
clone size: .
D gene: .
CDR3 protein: CASSQETGSLTDTQYF
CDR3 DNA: TGTGCCAGCAGCCAAGAGACCGGGTCACTCACAGATACGCAGTATTTT

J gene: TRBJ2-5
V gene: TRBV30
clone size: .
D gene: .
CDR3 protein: CAWSQNRKTQYF
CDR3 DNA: TGTGCCTGGAGCCAGAATCGAAAGACCCAGTACTTC

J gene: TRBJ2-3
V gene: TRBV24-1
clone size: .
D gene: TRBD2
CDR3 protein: CATSDEGGRRADTQYF
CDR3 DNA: TGTGCCACCAGTGATGAAGGCGGGAGAAGGGCAGATACGCAGTATTTT

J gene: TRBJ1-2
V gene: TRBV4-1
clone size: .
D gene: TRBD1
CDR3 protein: CASSQSLGQDYGYTF
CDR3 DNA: TGCGCCAGCAGCCAAAGTTTGGGACAGGACTATGGCTACACCTTC

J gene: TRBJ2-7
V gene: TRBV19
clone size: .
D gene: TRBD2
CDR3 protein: CASSISGTIYEQYF
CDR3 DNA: TGTGCCAGTAGTATTTCTGGGACTATCTACGAGCAGTACTTC

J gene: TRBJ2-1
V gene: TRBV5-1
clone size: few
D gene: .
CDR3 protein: CASSLYGDLYNEQFF
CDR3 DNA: TGCGCCAGCAGCTTGTATGGGGACTTATACAATGAGCAGTTCTTC

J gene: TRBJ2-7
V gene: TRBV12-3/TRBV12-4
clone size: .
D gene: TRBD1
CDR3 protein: CASSLRTGHLEQYF
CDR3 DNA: TGTGCCAGCAGTTTACGGACAGGACATCTCGAGCAGTACTTC

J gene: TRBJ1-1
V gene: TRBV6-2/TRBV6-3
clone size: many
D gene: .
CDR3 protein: CASSSRWAGQNTEAFF
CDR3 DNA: TGTGCCAGCAGTTCCAGGTGGGCAGGCCAGAACACTGAAGCTTTCTTT

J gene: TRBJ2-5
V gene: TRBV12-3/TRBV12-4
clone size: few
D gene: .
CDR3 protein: CASSLTVGVGGETQYF
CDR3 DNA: TGTGCCAGCAGTTTAACGGTGGGAGTTGGGGGAGAGACCCAGTACTTC

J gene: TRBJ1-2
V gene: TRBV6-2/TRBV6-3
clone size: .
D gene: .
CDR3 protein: CASSQGPQAGYTF
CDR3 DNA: TGTGCCAGCAGTCAAGGACCTCAGGCTGGCTACACCTTC

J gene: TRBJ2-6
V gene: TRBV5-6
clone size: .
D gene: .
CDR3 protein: CASSLANSNSGANVLTF
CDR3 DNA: TGTGCCAGCAGCTTGGCAAACAGTAACTCTGGGGCCAACGTCCTGACTTTC

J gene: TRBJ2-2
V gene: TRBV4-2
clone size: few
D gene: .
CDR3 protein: CASSQGVGFFTGELFF
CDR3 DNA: TGTGCCAGCAGCCAAGGGGTGGGGTTCTTCACCGGGGAGCTGTTTTTT

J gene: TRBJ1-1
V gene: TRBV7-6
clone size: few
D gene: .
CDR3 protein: CASSPPGFGSAFF
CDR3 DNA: TGTGCCAGCAGCCCTCCGGGATTCGGGTCGGCTTTCTTT

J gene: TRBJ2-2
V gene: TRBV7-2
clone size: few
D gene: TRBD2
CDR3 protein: CASSRWEVAGVGELFF
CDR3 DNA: TGTGCCAGCAGCCGATGGGAAGTGGCGGGGGTCGGGGAGCTGTTTTTT

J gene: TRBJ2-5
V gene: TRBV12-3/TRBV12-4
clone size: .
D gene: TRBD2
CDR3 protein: CASSQGTSGRETQYF
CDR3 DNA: TGTGCCAGCAGTCAAGGGACTAGCGGACGAGAGACCCAGTACTTC

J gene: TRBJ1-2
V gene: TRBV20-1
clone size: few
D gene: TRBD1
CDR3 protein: CSASGGPSEGYTF
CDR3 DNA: TGCAGTGCCTCAGGGGGGCCGTCCGAGGGCTACACCTTC

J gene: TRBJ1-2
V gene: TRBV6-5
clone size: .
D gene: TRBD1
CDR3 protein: CASSPGTGFYGYTF
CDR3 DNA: TGTGCCAGCAGTCCAGGGACAGGGTTCTATGGCTACACCTTC

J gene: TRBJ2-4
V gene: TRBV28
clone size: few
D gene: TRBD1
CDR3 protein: CASSTGGIGQIRNIQYF
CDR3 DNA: TGTGCCAGTTCCACAGGGGGTATTGGACAGATCAGGAACATTCAGTACTTC

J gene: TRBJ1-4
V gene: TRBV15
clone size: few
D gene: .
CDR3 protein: CATSREGSANEKLFF
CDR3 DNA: TGTGCCACCAGCAGAGAGGGCAGTGCTAATGAAAAACTGTTTTTT

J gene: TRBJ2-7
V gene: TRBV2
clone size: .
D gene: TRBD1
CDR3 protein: CASTGPDRGDEQYF
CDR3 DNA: TGTGCCAGCACCGGGCCGGACAGGGGGGACGAGCAGTACTTC

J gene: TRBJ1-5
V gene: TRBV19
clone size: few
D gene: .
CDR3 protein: CASSFPGRSNQPQHF
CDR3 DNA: TGTGCCAGTAGTTTCCCAGGAAGGAGCAATCAGCCCCAGCATTTT